The 9 T cell receptor beta chains presented below share a single source sample, sequenced in a study of blood T cell repertoires in COVID-19. The data were produced by immunoSEQ multiplex PCR, yet TCRdb's version contains in-frame clones alone and is incomplete. The data show around 50,000 clones, with 78% seen just once and approximately 5% held by the top ten. The sample was PBMCs or T cells enriched from blood (not recorded which). Receptors were obtained from a woman in her 50s with acute COVID-19.

The V and J genes are TRBV30 and TRBJ1-6; D possibly corresponds to TRBD1 (5 bases). The CDR3 runs to 16 residues. V gave up 2 bases and J gave up 0 bases, with 11 bases separating them. The V gene's germline CDR1 is GTSNPN and CDR2 SVGIG (reference sequence). The DNA for the CDR3 is TGTGCCTGGAGTCTACGGGGGAGCTCCTATAATTCACCCCTCCACTTT. Protein: CAWSLRGSSYNSPLHF.

J is TRBJ1-2 and V is TRBV7-9, with D possibly TRBD1 on 6 matching bases. The CDR3 is 13 amino acids. The V end was cut by 3 bases, the J end by 8 bases, with 13 bases between. Per the germline V gene, CDR1 is SEHNR and CDR2 is FQNEAQ (reference sequence). The CDR3 loop is CASSFSGGPGYTF. In DNA, the CDR3 is TGTGCCAGCAGCTTCTCCGGGGGGCCGGGCTACACCTTC.

This chain connects TRBV18 to TRBJ2-5, with TRBD1 identical over 7 bases. V was pared by 0 bases and J by 2 bases, with 6 bases of the junction left unmatched. CDR1 and CDR2 from the germline V gene are KGHSH and LQKENI. The CDR3 length is 16 residues. The CDR3 sequence: CASSPPTGTGQETQYF. CDR3 bases: TGTGCCAGCTCACCACCGACAGGGACCGGACAAGAGACCCAGTACTTC.

This clone was found once. The chain joins TRBV2 to TRBJ2-7; D is perhaps TRBD2 (7 bases). The germline gives CDR1 SNHLY, CDR2 FYNNEI. This CDR3 comprises 14 residues. V was cut by 3 bases and J by 6 bases, with 15 bases left in between. In nucleotides, the CDR3 is TGTGCCAGCAGTGACTGGGGGGGCCTGGGCGAGCAGTACTTC. It codes for CASSDWGGLGEQYF.

The CDR3 spells CASRHGGADTGELFF. DNA of the CDR3: TGTGCCAGCAGGCACGGGGGGGCCGACACCGGGGAGCTGTTTTTT. The rearrangement joins TRBV13 to TRBJ2-2; 8 bases line up with TRBD2. J gave up 3 bases and V 6 bases, and 6 bases lay outside the gene matches. Germline V gives CDR1 PRHDT, CDR2 FYEKMQ (reference sequence). This CDR3 has 15 residues.

This clone has at least ten counts. This chain uses TRBV6-4 with TRBJ2-1; 8 bases agree with TRBD2. After removal of 7 bases from V and 9 bases from J, the junction contained 14 bases not matched to a gene. Germline values: CDR1 MRHNA, CDR2 SNTAGT. The CDR3 consists of 15 residues. The CDR3 loop is CASKQISGEGGEQFF. CDR3 coding DNA: TGTGCCAGCAAGCAGATTAGCGGGGAAGGGGGTGAGCAGTTCTTC.

The CDR3, as DNA: TGTGCCAGCAGTTTGGGGGCGACCCAGTACTTC. Protein product: CASSLGATQYF. V is TRBV12-3 or TRBV12-4 and J is TRBJ2-5; the D gene is possibly TRBD1 (6 bases). V gave up 3 bases and J gave up 7 bases, with 6 bases separating them. This CDR3 region has 11 residues.

This chain uses TRBV28 with TRBJ2-1; 9 bases align to TRBD1. The CDR3 sequence is 16 residues long. CDR1 is MDHEN, CDR2 SYDVKM, per germline. V was clipped by 5 bases and J by 1 base; unmatched bases: 6. The CDR3 sequence is CASSTTGTGSYNEQFF. CDR3 nucleotide sequence: TGTGCCAGCAGTACAACCGGGACAGGGTCCTACAATGAGCAGTTCTTC. Based on the CDR3 plus reference TRBV28 and TRBJ2-1, the full variable domain is DVKVTQSSRYLVKRTGEKVFLECVQDMDHENMFWYRQDPGLGLRLIYFSYDVKMKEKGDIPEGYSVSREKKERFSLILESASTNQTSMYLCASSTTGTGSYNEQFFGPGTRLTVL.

This clone turned up a few times. The chain has TRBV14 and TRBJ2-1; 14 bases match TRBD2. V was pared by 4 bases and J by 8 bases, with 10 bases of the junction left unmatched. This CDR3 has 17 amino acids. Germline CDR1 reads SGHDN; CDR2 reads FVKESK. The CDR3 nucleotides read TGTGCCAGCAGCCCCGGGACTAGCGGGGGCCCGCTTCATGAGCAGTTCTTC. This gives the protein CASSPGTSGGPLHEQFF.